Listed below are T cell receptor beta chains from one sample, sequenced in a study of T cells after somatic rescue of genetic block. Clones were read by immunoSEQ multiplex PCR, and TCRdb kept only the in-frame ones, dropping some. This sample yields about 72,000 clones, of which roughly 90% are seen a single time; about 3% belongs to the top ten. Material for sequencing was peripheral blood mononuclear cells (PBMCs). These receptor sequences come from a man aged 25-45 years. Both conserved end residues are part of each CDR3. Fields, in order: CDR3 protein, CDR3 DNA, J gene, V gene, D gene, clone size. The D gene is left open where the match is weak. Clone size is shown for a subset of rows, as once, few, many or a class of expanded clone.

CASSFWGGSPLHF	TGTGCCAGCAGCTTTTGGGGAGGTTCACCCCTCCACTTT	TRBJ1-6	TRBV5-4	NA	NA
CASRRQTGGTEAFF	TGTGCCAGCAGACGACAGACAGGGGGCACTGAAGCTTTCTTT	TRBJ1-1	TRBV27	TRBD1	NA
CASSNPGEPGAGELFF	TGTGCCAGCAGCAACCCGGGCGAGCCCGGGGCCGGGGAGCTGTTTTTT	TRBJ2-2	TRBV21-1	NA	once
CASSRTGEEQYF	TGTGCCAGCAGCAGGACAGGGGAAGAGCAGTACTTC	TRBJ2-7	TRBV7-6	TRBD1	few
CASSRETGDNEQYF	TGTGCCAGCAGTAGAGAGACAGGCGACAACGAGCAGTACTTC	TRBJ2-7	TRBV6-5	NA	NA
CASSSGAGFYEQYF	TGTGCCAGCAGCTCCGGGGCCGGCTTCTACGAGCAGTACTTC	TRBJ2-7	TRBV5-4	NA	NA
CASSLGLAGGETQYF	TGTGCCAGCAGTTTAGGACTAGCGGGGGGGGAGACCCAGTACTTC	TRBJ2-5	TRBV27	TRBD2	NA
CASSPLGRNEQFF	TGTGCCAGCAGCCCCCTAGGAAGGAATGAGCAGTTCTTC	TRBJ2-1	TRBV4-2	NA	NA
CASSGLAGGDEQFF	TGTGCCAGCAGCGGACTAGCGGGGGGCGATGAGCAGTTCTTC	TRBJ2-1	TRBV2	TRBD2	once
CASRSGQGHADTQYF	TGTGCCAGCAGGTCAGGACAGGGCCATGCAGATACGCAGTATTTT	TRBJ2-3	TRBV28	TRBD1	NA
CASSLGEGLEAFF	TGTGCCAGCAGCTTAGGGGAAGGATTAGAAGCTTTCTTT	TRBJ1-1	TRBV7-3	NA	once
CASSLPGSDTQYF	TGTGCCAGCAGCCTTCCAGGGTCAGATACGCAGTATTTT	TRBJ2-3	TRBV11-2	NA	NA
CASSWGYRGTNYGYTF	TGTGCCAGCAGCTGGGGATACAGGGGAACTAACTATGGCTACACCTTC	TRBJ1-2	TRBV11-2	TRBD1	NA
CASSQGLGHSYEQYF	TGCGCCAGCAGCCAAGGACTGGGCCACTCCTACGAGCAGTACTTC	TRBJ2-7	TRBV4-1	NA	once
CASSFSGGALDTQYF	TGTGCCAGCAGCTTTAGCGGGGGGGCCTTGGATACGCAGTATTTT	TRBJ2-3	TRBV7-3	TRBD2	NA
CASSLSLAGDEQYF	TGTGCCAGCAGTTTATCGCTAGCGGGAGACGAGCAGTACTTC	TRBJ2-7	TRBV28	TRBD2	NA
CASNRGGWDTDTQYF	TGTGCCAGCAACCGGGGGGGGTGGGACACAGATACGCAGTATTTT	TRBJ2-3	TRBV6-5	TRBD2	NA
CASKPQGIHQPQHF	TGTGCCAGTAAACCACAGGGAATCCATCAGCCCCAGCATTTT	TRBJ1-5	TRBV19	NA	NA
CASSPRTSPPDTQYF	TGTGCCAGTAGTCCCCGGACTAGCCCCCCAGATACGCAGTATTTT	TRBJ2-3	TRBV19	TRBD2	once
CASSRGGRRPYGYTF	TGTGCCAGCAGTAGGGGGGGACGGAGGCCCTATGGCTACACCTTC	TRBJ1-2	TRBV6-5	NA	NA
CASSPGQGGSTDTQYF	TGTGCCAGCAGCCCAGGACAGGGGGGAAGCACAGATACGCAGTATTTT	TRBJ2-3	TRBV7-3	TRBD1	NA
CAWSVQGQPQHF	TGTGCCTGGAGTGTACAGGGTCAGCCCCAGCATTTT	TRBJ1-5	TRBV30	NA	NA
CASRRSTGPLVNSNQPQHF	TGTGCAAGTCGAAGGTCGACAGGTCCCCTAGTGAATAGCAATCAGCCCCAGCATTTT	TRBJ1-5	TRBV12-2	NA	NA
CASSQDGSGGGAREQYF	TGTGCCAGCAGCCAAGACGGGTCCGGCGGGGGGGCGAGAGAGCAGTACTTC	TRBJ2-7	TRBV4-2	TRBD2	NA
CASSSLRQRYF	TGTGCCAGCAGTTCTTTGAGACAGCGGTACTTC	TRBJ2-4	TRBV28	NA	NA
CASSPGLAGGSTGELFF	TGTGCCAGCAGCCCGGGACTAGCGGGGGGGTCCACCGGGGAGCTGTTTTTT	TRBJ2-2	TRBV13	TRBD2	NA
CASSLSGANTGELFF	TGTGCCAGCAGCTTGTCTGGGGCGAACACCGGGGAGCTGTTTTTT	TRBJ2-2	TRBV7-3	NA	NA
CASSEAGWGIFGNTIYF	TGTGCCAGCAGTGAGGCAGGATGGGGGATCTTCGGAAACACCATATATTTT	TRBJ1-3	TRBV2	NA	NA
CASMEAGGTGELFF	TGTGCCAGTATGGAGGCAGGGGGGACCGGGGAGCTGTTTTTT	TRBJ2-2	TRBV19	NA	once
CATTQGEWVNEQFF	TGTGCCACTACCCAAGGGGAGTGGGTAAATGAGCAGTTCTTC	TRBJ2-1	TRBV25-1	NA	NA
CASSHRQGTPEQYF	TGTGCCAGCAGCCACCGACAGGGAACCCCCGAGCAGTACTTC	TRBJ2-7	TRBV6-5	TRBD1	NA
CASSSGQGNQPQHF	TGTGCCAGCAGCTCCGGACAGGGGAATCAGCCCCAGCATTTT	TRBJ1-5	TRBV7-7	TRBD1	NA
CASGGGMLFF	TGTGCCAGCGGAGGGGGAATGCTGTTTTTT	TRBJ2-2	TRBV2	NA	NA
CASSLILFGGGSYEQYF	TGTGCCAGCAGTTTAATTTTATTCGGTGGGGGTTCCTACGAGCAGTACTTC	TRBJ2-7	TRBV28	NA	NA
CASRTETSSGNTIYF	TGTGCCAGTAGGACAGAAACTAGCTCTGGAAACACCATATATTTT	TRBJ1-3	TRBV19	NA	NA
CASSDLGGNTIYF	TGTGCCAGCAGCGATCTGGGGGGAAACACCATATATTTT	TRBJ1-3	TRBV9	NA	NA
CASSISPLAGGPNEQYF	TGTGCCAGCAGCATTAGCCCCCTAGCGGGAGGGCCCAACGAGCAGTACTTC	TRBJ2-7	TRBV7-2	TRBD2	NA
CASSLASGRSYEQYF	TGTGCCAGCAGCCTGGCTAGCGGCCGCTCCTACGAGCAGTACTTC	TRBJ2-7	TRBV7-2	TRBD2	NA
CARRQENEKLFF	TGTGCCAGGCGACAGGAAAATGAAAAACTGTTTTTT	TRBJ1-4	TRBV2	NA	NA
CASSQSGQGLGELFF	TGCGCCAGCAGTCAATCAGGGCAGGGCCTCGGGGAGCTGTTTTTT	TRBJ2-2	TRBV23-1	NA	NA
CASSLAGGPSDTQYF	TGCGCCAGCAGCCTAGCGGGGGGCCCCTCAGATACGCAGTATTTT	TRBJ2-3	TRBV5-1	TRBD2	once
CASSLVTIDTQYF	TGTGCCAGCAGCTTAGTCACCATAGATACGCAGTATTTT	TRBJ2-3	TRBV11-2	NA	NA
CASTRGGYMNTEAFF	TGTGCCAGCACCCGGGGGGGGTACATGAACACTGAAGCTTTCTTT	TRBJ1-1	TRBV6-5	NA	NA
CASSENLWGWETQYF	TGTGCCAGCAGTGAAAATTTATGGGGTTGGGAGACCCAGTACTTC	TRBJ2-5	TRBV2	NA	NA
CASSGPGLEFHEQFF	TGTGCCAGCAGCGGACCGGGACTAGAGTTCCATGAGCAGTTCTTC	TRBJ2-1	TRBV9	TRBD2	NA
CASSLIQSYEQYF	TGTGCCAGCAGTTTGATCCAGTCCTACGAGCAGTACTTC	TRBJ2-7	TRBV28	NA	NA
CASSVGTSGRNEQFF	TGTGCCAGCAGCGTCGGGACTAGCGGGAGGAATGAGCAGTTCTTC	TRBJ2-1	TRBV9	TRBD2	NA
CASSLGRRAGASRTQYF	TGTGCCAGCAGCTTAGGCCGTCGAGCGGGGGCCTCAAGGACGCAGTATTTT	TRBJ2-3	TRBV13	TRBD2	NA
CASRPPGRASYNEQFF	TGTGCCAGCAGGCCACCGGGACGAGCATCCTACAATGAGCAGTTCTTC	TRBJ2-1	TRBV5-4	NA	NA
CASTSTRTGSYYEQYF	TGTGCCAGCACCAGTACCAGGACAGGTTCCTACTACGAGCAGTACTTC	TRBJ2-7	TRBV28	TRBD1	once
CASSMRQGARNTEAFF	TGTGCCAGTAGTATGCGGCAGGGGGCCCGGAACACTGAAGCTTTCTTT	TRBJ1-1	TRBV19	TRBD1	NA
CAITPGKNSPLHF	TGTGCCATCACCCCAGGGAAGAATTCACCCCTCCACTTT	TRBJ1-6	TRBV10-3	NA	NA
CASSQSYRGRGGELFF	TGCGCCAGCAGTCAATCGTACAGGGGGCGCGGCGGGGAGCTGTTTTTT	TRBJ2-2	TRBV23-1	TRBD1	NA